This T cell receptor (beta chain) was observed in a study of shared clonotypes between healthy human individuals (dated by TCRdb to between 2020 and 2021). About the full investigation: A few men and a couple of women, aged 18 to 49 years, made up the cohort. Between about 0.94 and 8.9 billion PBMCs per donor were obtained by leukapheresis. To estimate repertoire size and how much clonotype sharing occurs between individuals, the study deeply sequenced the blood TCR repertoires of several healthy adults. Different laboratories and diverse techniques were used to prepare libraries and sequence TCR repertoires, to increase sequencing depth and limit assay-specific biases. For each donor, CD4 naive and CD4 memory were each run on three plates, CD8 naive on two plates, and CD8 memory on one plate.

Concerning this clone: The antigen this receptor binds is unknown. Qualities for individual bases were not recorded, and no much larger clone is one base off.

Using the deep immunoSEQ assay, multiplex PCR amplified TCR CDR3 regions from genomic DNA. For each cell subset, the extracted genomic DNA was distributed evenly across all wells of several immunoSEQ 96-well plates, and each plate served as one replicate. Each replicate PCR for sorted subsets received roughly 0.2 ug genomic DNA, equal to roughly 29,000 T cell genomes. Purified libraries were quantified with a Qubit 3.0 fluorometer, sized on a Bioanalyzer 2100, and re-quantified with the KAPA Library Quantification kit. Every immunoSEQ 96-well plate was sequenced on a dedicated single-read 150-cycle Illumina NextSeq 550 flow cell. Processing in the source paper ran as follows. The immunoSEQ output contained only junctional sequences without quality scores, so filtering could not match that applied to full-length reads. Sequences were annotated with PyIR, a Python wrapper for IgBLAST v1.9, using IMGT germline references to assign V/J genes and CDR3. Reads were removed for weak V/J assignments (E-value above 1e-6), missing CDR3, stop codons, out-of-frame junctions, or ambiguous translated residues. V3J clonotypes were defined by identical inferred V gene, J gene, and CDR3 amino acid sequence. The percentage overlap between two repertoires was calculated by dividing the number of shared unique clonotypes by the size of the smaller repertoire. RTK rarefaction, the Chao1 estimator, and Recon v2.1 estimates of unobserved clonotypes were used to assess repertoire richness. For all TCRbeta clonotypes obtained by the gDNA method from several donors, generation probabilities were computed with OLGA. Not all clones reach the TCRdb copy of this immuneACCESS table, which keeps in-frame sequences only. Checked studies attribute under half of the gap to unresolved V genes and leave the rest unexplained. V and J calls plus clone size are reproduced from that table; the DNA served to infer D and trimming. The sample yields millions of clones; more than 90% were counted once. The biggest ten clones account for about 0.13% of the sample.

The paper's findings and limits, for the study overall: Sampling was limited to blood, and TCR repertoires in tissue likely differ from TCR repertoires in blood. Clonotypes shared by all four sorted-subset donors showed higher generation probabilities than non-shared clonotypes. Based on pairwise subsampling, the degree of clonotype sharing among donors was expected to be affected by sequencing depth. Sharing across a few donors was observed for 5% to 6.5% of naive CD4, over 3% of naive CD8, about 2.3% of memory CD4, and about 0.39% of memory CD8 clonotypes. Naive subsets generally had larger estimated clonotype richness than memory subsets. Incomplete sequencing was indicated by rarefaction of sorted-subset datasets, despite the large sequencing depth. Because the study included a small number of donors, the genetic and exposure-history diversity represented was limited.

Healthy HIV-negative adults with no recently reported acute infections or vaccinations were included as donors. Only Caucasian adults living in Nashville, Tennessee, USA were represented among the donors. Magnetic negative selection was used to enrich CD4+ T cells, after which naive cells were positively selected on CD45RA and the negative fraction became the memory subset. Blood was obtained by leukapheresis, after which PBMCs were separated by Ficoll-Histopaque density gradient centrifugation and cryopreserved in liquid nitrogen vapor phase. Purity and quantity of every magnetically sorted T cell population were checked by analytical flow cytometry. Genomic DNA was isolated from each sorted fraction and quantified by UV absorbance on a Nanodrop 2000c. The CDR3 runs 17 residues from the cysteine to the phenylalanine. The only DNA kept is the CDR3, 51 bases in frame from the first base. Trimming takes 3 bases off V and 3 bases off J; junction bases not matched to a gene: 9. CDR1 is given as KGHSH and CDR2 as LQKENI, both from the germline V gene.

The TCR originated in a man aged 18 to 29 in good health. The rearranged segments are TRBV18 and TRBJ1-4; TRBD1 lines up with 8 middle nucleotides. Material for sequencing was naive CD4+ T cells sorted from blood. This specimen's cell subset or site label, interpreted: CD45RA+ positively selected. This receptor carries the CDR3 CASSPVIQTGANEKLFF. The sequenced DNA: TGTGCCAGCTCACCCGTCATTCAGACAGGGGCTAATGAAAAACTGTTTTTT.